This T cell receptor beta chain originates from a study of control samples from healthy donors and cancer patients. TCRdb's table, derived via immunoSEQ multiplex PCR, lists solely in-frame clones and lacks some. The table includes 120,000 or so clones, around 90% detected once. The source is a middle-aged man in good health. Specimen: blood.

The CDR3 sequence is CASSIGGGEAYEQYF. DNA for the CDR3: TGTGCCAGTAGTATAGGAGGAGGGGAGGCCTACGAGCAGTACTTC. The chain links TRBV19 to TRBJ2-7; tentatively, D is TRBD2 (6 bases). V was pared by 1 base and J by 2 bases, with 12 bases between. Germline V gene lookup returns CDR1 LNHDA and CDR2 SQIVND (reference sequence). This CDR3 is built from 15 residues. Full variable domain (outside the CDR3, taken from reference TRBV19 and TRBJ2-7): DGGITQSPKYLFRKEGQNVTLSCEQNLNHDAMYWYRQDPGQGLRLIYYSQIVNDFQKGDIAEGYSVSREKKESFPLTVTSAQKNPTAFYLCASSIGGGEAYEQYFGPGTRLTVT.